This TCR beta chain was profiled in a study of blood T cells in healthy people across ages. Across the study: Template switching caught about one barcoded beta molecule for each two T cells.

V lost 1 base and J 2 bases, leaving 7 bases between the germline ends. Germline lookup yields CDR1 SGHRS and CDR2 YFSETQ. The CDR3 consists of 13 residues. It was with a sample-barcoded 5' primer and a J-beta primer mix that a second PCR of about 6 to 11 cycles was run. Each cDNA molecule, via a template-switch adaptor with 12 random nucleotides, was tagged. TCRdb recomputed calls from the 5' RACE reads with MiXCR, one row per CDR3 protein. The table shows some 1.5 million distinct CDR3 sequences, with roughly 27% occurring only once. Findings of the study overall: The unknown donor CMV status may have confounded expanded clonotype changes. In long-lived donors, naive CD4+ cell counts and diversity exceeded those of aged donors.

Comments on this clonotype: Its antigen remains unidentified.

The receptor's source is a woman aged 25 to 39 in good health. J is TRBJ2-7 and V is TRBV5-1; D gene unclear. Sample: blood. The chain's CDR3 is CASSLLSAYEQYF. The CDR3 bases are TGCGCCAGCAGCTTGCTCTCGGCCTACGAGCAGTACTTC. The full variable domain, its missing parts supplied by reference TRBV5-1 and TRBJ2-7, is KAGVTQTPRYLIKTRGQQVTLSCSPISGHRSVSWYQQTPGQGLQFLFEYFSETQRNKGNFPGRFSGRQFSNSRSEMNVSTLELGDSALYLCASSLLSAYEQYFGPGTRLTVT.